The sequence of this T cell receptor beta chain was determined in a study of OX40 agonist ivuxolimab in advanced cancers. Overall study: Patients treated during dose escalation were battling hepatocellular carcinoma, melanoma, renal cell or head and neck cancer.

Autoimmune disease history or systemic immunosuppression led to patient exclusion. The sample holds a few counts of this clone. The same CDR3 also results from other DNA sequences found in this sample. TCRdb's table, derived via immunoSEQ multiplex PCR, lists solely in-frame clones and lacks some. Of roughly 100,000 clones listed, 86% were seen once; the top ten hold around 5.5%. This CDR3 is 14 amino acids long. Germline V gene lookup returns CDR1 LNHDA and CDR2 SQIVND (reference sequence). Trimming stripped 3 bases from V and 0 bases from J, with 6 bases between. The origin of this receptor is an adult with an advanced solid tumor such as melanoma, head and neck, liver or kidney cancer. Material: CD4+ or CD8+ T cells sorted from blood, obtained in a trial of the OX40 agonist ivuxolimab. The V call is TRBV19, the J call TRBJ2-4; D not resolved. The CDR3 spells CASSMGKAKNIQYF. The CDR3 DNA is TGTGCCAGTAGTATGGGGAAAGCCAAAAACATTCAGTACTTC.